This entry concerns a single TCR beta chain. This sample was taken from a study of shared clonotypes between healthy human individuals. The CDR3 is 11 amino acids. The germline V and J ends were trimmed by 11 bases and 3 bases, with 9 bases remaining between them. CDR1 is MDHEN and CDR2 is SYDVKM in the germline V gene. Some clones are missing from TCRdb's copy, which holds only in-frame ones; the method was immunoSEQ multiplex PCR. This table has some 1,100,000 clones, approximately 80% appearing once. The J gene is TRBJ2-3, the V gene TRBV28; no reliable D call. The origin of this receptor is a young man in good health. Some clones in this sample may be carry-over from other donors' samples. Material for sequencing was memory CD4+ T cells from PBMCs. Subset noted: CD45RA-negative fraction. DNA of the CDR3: TGTGCCGCTTCGAGGACAGATACGCAGTATTTT. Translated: CAASRTDTQYF. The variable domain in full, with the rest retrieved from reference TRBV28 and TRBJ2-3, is DVKVTQSSRYLVKRTGEKVFLECVQDMDHENMFWYRQDPGLGLRLIYFSYDVKMKEKGDIPEGYSVSREKKERFSLILESASTNQTSMYLCAASRTDTQYFGPGTRLTVL.